This T cell receptor beta chain was recorded in a study of Ad26.COV2.S vaccination and SARS-CoV-2 variants. Clones were read by immunoSEQ multiplex PCR, and TCRdb kept only the in-frame ones, dropping some. The sample shows 240,000 or so clones, roughly 90% of them seen only once. Notes on this clone: Its antigen is undetermined.

Study-wide points: Breadth measured for non-spike TCRs was similar across vaccine and placebo recipients. Assessments of TCR breadth and depth may have underestimated the total T cell responses.

Treatment: about 20 received Ad26.COV2.S at low or high dose, single or two shots; about 5 received placebo; per-sample allocation not given. Sampling took place 63 days after the first vaccine or placebo injection. This Boston cohort included adults aged 18-55 years. Material: peripheral blood, obtained in a trial of Ad26.COV2.S vaccine versus placebo. The receptor's source is a person between 18 and 60 years old who received the Ad26.COV2.S COVID-19 vaccine or a placebo.

The CDR3 protein is CASRRQGRWAFF. CDR3 bases: TGTGCCAGCCGAAGACAGGGGCGCTGGGCTTTCTTT. This sequence joins TRBV6-5 and TRBJ1-1; 8 nucleotides align to TRBD1. Germline trimming cut 8 bases from V and 11 bases from J; bases unmatched to any gene: 10. Germline V lookup: CDR1 MNHEY, CDR2 SVGAGI. This CDR3 is built from 12 residues.